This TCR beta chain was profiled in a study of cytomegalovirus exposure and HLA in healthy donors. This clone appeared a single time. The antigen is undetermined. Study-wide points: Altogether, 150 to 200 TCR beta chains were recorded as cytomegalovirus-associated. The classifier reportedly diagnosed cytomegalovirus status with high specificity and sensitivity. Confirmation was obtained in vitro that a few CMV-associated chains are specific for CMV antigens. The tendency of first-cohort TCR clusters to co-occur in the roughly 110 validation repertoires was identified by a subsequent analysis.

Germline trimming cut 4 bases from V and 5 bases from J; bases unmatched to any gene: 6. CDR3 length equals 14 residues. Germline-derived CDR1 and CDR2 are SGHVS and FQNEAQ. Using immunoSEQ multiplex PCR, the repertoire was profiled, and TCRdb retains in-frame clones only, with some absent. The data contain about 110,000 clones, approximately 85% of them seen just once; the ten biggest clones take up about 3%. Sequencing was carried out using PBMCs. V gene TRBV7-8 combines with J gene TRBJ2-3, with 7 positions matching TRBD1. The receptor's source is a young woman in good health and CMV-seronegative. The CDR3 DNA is TGTGCCAGCAGCTCCTCAGCAGGGGGAGATACGCAGTATTTT. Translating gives CASSSSAGGDTQYF. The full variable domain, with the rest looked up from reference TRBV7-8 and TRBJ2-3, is GAGVSQSPRYKVAKRGQDVALRCDPISGHVSLFWYQQALGQGPEFLTYFQNEAQLDKSGLPSDRFFAERPEGSVSTLKIQRTQQEDSAVYLCASSSSAGGDTQYFGPGTRLTVL.